The T cell receptor beta chain under discussion was sequenced for a study of blood T cell repertoires in COVID-19. Study-level information: Both acute and convalescent COVID-19 samples were obtained from the United States, Italy and Spain. Sample material is recorded as cDNA or gDNA derived from T cells, B-cell-depleted T cells, or PBMCs.

How the authors handled the data: Estimated nucleated cell counts came from reference gene primer amplification. Repertoires were generated with immunoSEQ multiplex PCR, while TCRdb's copy carries only in-frame clones and drops some. Clone size and V and J calls were adopted from that table, with D and trimming inferred from the DNA. In the table there are about 110,000 clones, 84% of which are singletons. The germline V gene has CDR1 LNHNV and CDR2 YYDKDF (reference sequence). CDR3 length: 16 residues. V was pared by 5 bases and J by 2 bases, with 18 bases between. The source of this sequence is a woman aged 45-60 years with acute or convalescent COVID-19. Sequenced: peripheral blood. V gene TRBV15 combines with J gene TRBJ2-5; weak D call: TRBD2 (5 bases). The CDR3 protein is CATSGKSGLAQETQYF. DNA for the CDR3: TGTGCCACCAGCGGTAAGAGTGGACTGGCGCAAGAGACCCAGTACTTC.